This TCR beta chain was identified in a study of blood T cell repertoires in COVID-19. Sequencing was performed with immunoSEQ multiplex PCR; in TCRdb, only in-frame clones are kept and a portion is missing. This table has around 450,000 clones, 90% appearing once. There are a few counts of this clone. Germline values: CDR1 SNHLY, CDR2 FYNNEI. The CDR3 is 12 amino acids. V was shortened by 7 bases and J by 7 bases, with 10 bases between the two germline ends. The TCR comes from a man between 18 and 29 years old who had recovered from COVID-19. This chain links TRBV2 with TRBJ2-2, with D possibly being TRBD1 (5 bases). Sequences were obtained from PBMCs or T cells enriched from blood (not recorded which). The CDR3 reads CASTRAVGELFF. CDR3 DNA sequence: TGTGCCAGCACCAGGGCTGTCGGGGAGCTGTTTTTT.